The clone carrying this TCR beta chain was observed a handful of times. The target antigen is unknown. The data derive from a study of identical twins. Broader study findings: Among beta out-of-frame sequences, excess sharing between twins appeared weaker.

The germline V gene encodes CDR1 SGHRS and CDR2 YFSETQ. The CDR3 length is 16 residues. V was shortened by 0 bases and J by 0 bases, with 12 bases between the two germline ends. Carrying unique molecular identifiers, the cDNA also gained a universal primer site through template switching. TCRdb fed the 5' RACE reads into MiXCR, producing one record per CDR3 protein. The profile shows approximately 680,000 distinct CDR3 sequences, under 8.5% of them singletons. This sample also appeared in a second study, on yellow fever vaccine responses in identical twins.

The sequencing sample was made of PBMCs. The chain uses TRBV5-1 and TRBJ1-1; no clear D. The source of this sequence is a woman aged 18-29 years in good health. The CDR3 DNA reads as TGCGCCAGCAGCTTGGATAAGGGCTGGGTGAACACTGAAGCTTTCTTT. Amino acids: CASSLDKGWVNTEAFF.